This T cell receptor (beta chain) stems from a study of blood T cell repertoires in COVID-19. Study background: Italy, Spain and the United States were the sources of the convalescent and acute COVID-19 samples. T cells, B-cell-depleted T cells, or PBMCs supplied cDNA or gDNA.

Per the original data handling: Researchers report that nucleated cell counts were estimated from reference gene primer amplification. Assay: immunoSEQ multiplex PCR; the TCRdb copy retains only in-frame clones and omits some. That table is the source of V, J and clone size, and D and trimming were worked out from the DNA. The repertoire has some 200,000 clones, about 86% of them found once; the top ten carry roughly 3.6%. J lost 5 bases, V lost 4 bases, and 5 bases had no gene match. This CDR3 is 13 amino acids long. The germline CDR1 and CDR2 sequences are SGHRS and YFSETQ. Sequences were obtained from peripheral blood. The receptor's source is a young man with active or convalescent COVID-19. The rearrangement uses TRBV5-1 and TRBJ2-5; TRBD1 agrees at 7 bases. The CDR3 region has the DNA TGCGCCAGCAGCGCTACAGGGGTTGAGACCCAGTACTTC. This gives the protein CASSATGVETQYF.